A selection of T cell receptor beta chains follows, all from one sample in a study of shared clonotypes between healthy human individuals. Sequencing was performed with immunoSEQ multiplex PCR; in TCRdb, only in-frame clones are kept and a portion is missing. Among just over 2,000,000 clones listed, about 95% were seen once. Sequencing was carried out using naive CD4+ T cells sorted from blood. All receptors derive from a young man in good health. CDR3s include the opening cysteine and the closing phenylalanine or tryptophan. A D gene is named only where the DNA matches it firmly. The size entry is marked missing in some rows and otherwise reads once, few, many or a size class.

>TRBJ1-2|.|TRBD1|TRBV7-2
CASSLAGVTGGYYGYTF
TGTGCCAGCAGCTTAGCGGGTGTGACAGGGGGCTACTATGGCTACACCTTC
>TRBJ2-5|.|TRBD1|TRBV5-1
CASSHGQGIQETQYF
TGCGCCAGCAGCCATGGACAGGGGATTCAAGAGACCCAGTACTTC
>TRBJ2-7|.|TRBD1|TRBV4-1
CASSLQYGTAYEQYF
TGCGCCAGCAGCCTACAATATGGGACAGCCTACGAGCAGTACTTC
>TRBJ2-7|.|TRBD1|TRBV6-4
CASSDSGTATYEQYF
TGTGCCAGCAGTGACTCAGGGACAGCTACCTACGAGCAGTACTTC
>TRBJ2-7|.|.|TRBV28
CASKGIQGLAYEQYF
TGTGCCAGCAAGGGTATCCAGGGCCTTGCCTACGAGCAGTACTTC
>TRBJ2-5|.|.|TRBV10-3
CAISERWETQYF
TGTGCCATCAGTGAGCGATGGGAGACCCAGTACTTC
>TRBJ2-7|.|.|TRBV30
CAWAPQGIEQYF
TGTGCCTGGGCCCCTCAGGGTATCGAGCAGTACTTC
>TRBJ1-5|.|.|TRBV28
CASSLSVNQPQHF
TGTGCCAGCAGTTTGAGCGTTAATCAGCCCCAGCATTTT
>TRBJ2-7|once|.|TRBV2
CASKGEYEQYF
TGTGCCAGCAAGGGAGAATACGAGCAGTACTTC
>TRBJ1-6|.|TRBD1|TRBV29-1
CSVTTGNGSPLHF
TGCAGCGTTACGACAGGGAACGGTTCACCCCTCCACTTT
>TRBJ2-7|.|TRBD2|TRBV11-2
CASSLDSGTSGRAYEQYF
TGTGCCAGCAGCTTAGATTCCGGGACTAGCGGGAGGGCGTACGAGCAGTACTTC
>TRBJ1-2|.|.|TRBV30
CAWSVQGYGYTF
TGTGCCTGGAGTGTACAGGGTTATGGCTACACCTTC
>TRBJ2-1|.|.|TRBV28
CASSLGVVSYNEQFF
TGTGCCAGCAGTTTAGGGGTCGTATCCTACAATGAGCAGTTCTTC
>TRBJ2-5|.|.|TRBV19
CASSIGAGQETQYF
TGTGCCAGTAGTATAGGGGCGGGCCAAGAGACCCAGTACTTC
>TRBJ2-7|.|.|TRBV5-1
CASSPLWSSYEQYF
TGCGCCAGCAGCCCCCTTTGGAGCTCCTACGAGCAGTACTTC
>TRBJ2-7|.|.|TRBV20-1
CSATEEIEQYF
TGCAGTGCAACGGAGGAGATCGAGCAGTACTTC
>TRBJ2-7|.|TRBD2|TRBV4-1
CASSPILRTSGSYEQYF
TGCGCCAGCAGCCCCATCCTGCGGACTAGCGGTTCCTACGAGCAGTACTTC
>TRBJ2-7|.|TRBD2|TRBV27
CASSSSGSFVHEQYF
TGTGCCAGCAGTTCTAGCGGGAGCTTTGTACACGAGCAGTACTTC
>TRBJ2-7|.|TRBD1|TRBV27
CAGPSPWKTGVTYEQYF
TGTGCCGGTCCCTCCCCGTGGAAGACAGGGGTGACCTACGAGCAGTACTTC
>TRBJ1-1|.|TRBD1|TRBV11-2
CASSLTRDRTEAFF
TGTGCCAGCAGCTTAACCCGGGACAGAACTGAAGCTTTCTTT
>TRBJ2-1|.|TRBD1|TRBV30
CARQVWDRGYNEQFF
TGTGCCCGCCAAGTCTGGGACAGGGGTTACAATGAGCAGTTCTTC
>TRBJ2-2|.|.|TRBV5-1
CASSLDGTGELFF
TGCGCCAGCAGCTTGGATGGTACCGGGGAGCTGTTTTTT
>TRBJ2-1|.|TRBD2|TRBV10-2
CASSERLAGGNEQFF
TGCGCCAGCAGTGAGCGGTTAGCGGGGGGGAATGAGCAGTTCTTC
>TRBJ2-2|.|.|TRBV7-7
CASSWGPEGMRELFF
TGTGCTAGCAGCTGGGGACCCGAGGGGATGCGGGAGCTGTTTTTT
>TRBJ1-2|.|.|TRBV27
CASSLSLGRSNYGYTF
TGTGCCAGCAGTTTATCTCTGGGGCGATCTAACTATGGCTACACCTTC
>TRBJ1-5|.|.|TRBV28
CASSFSGYSNQPQHF
TGTGCCAGCAGTTTTTCAGGGTATTCTAATCAGCCCCAGCATTTT
>TRBJ2-5|once|TRBD2|TRBV19
CASSIGEGSQETQYF
TGTGCCAGTAGTATAGGGGAGGGCAGTCAAGAGACCCAGTACTTC
>TRBJ1-4|.|TRBD1|TRBV7-8
CASSLADRGLEKLFF
TGTGCCAGCAGCTTAGCTGACAGGGGCCTCGAAAAACTGTTTTTT
>TRBJ2-3|.|.|TRBV4-3
CASSQDQAASTDTQYF
TGCGCCAGCAGCCAAGATCAAGCGGCTAGCACAGATACGCAGTATTTT
>TRBJ2-1|.|.|TRBV2
CASSEEALLYNEQFF
TGTGCCAGCAGTGAAGAGGCGTTACTATACAATGAGCAGTTCTTC
>TRBJ1-2|.|.|TRBV2
CASNLGQGILGYGYTF
TGTGCCAGTAATCTGGGGCAGGGGATCTTAGGCTATGGCTACACCTTC
>TRBJ2-7|.|TRBD2|TRBV27
CASSLRLAGAYEQYF
TGTGCCAGCAGTTTACGACTAGCGGGGGCCTACGAGCAGTACTTC
>TRBJ1-2|.|.|TRBV6-5
CASSYSGTPNYGYTF
TGTGCCAGCAGTTACTCCGGGACTCCGAACTATGGCTACACCTTC
>TRBJ1-1|.|TRBD1|TRBV6-6
CASTQQGSNTEAFF
TGTGCCAGCACCCAACAGGGGTCGAACACTGAAGCTTTCTTT
>TRBJ1-2|.|.|TRBV7-2
CASRPGSGYGYTF
TGTGCCAGCAGACCCGGGTCAGGCTATGGCTACACCTTC
>TRBJ1-4|once|.|TRBV6-1
CASSEQVNEKLFF
TGTGCCAGCAGTGAGCAGGTTAATGAAAAACTGTTTTTT
>TRBJ2-5|.|.|TRBV19
CASSPGLQGTQYF
TGTGCCAGTAGCCCGGGACTTCAAGGGACCCAGTACTTC
>TRBJ2-1|.|TRBD1|TRBV5-4
CASSSETGMTYGEQFF
TGTGCCAGCAGCTCCGAGACAGGGATGACTTATGGTGAGCAGTTCTTC
>TRBJ1-5|.|TRBD1|TRBV7-2
CASSLDRSHNQPQHF
TGTGCCAGCAGCCTGGACAGGTCACACAATCAGCCCCAGCATTTT
>TRBJ2-3|.|.|TRBV6-6
CASSYLQVLTDTQYF
TGTGCCAGCAGTTATCTACAGGTGCTCACAGATACGCAGTATTTT
>TRBJ2-7|.|TRBD2|TRBV18
CASSPPGLGNYEQYF
TGTGCCAGCTCACCACCGGGACTAGGGAACTACGAGCAGTACTTC
>TRBJ2-7|.|TRBD2|TRBV5-4
CASSAGADTYEQYF
TGTGCCAGCAGCGCGGGAGCGGACACCTACGAGCAGTACTTC
>TRBJ1-5|.|.|TRBV29-1
CSVVAESNQPQHF
TGCAGCGTTGTGGCTGAAAGCAATCAGCCCCAGCATTTT
>TRBJ1-6|.|.|TRBV5-1
CASSLEWPAGSPLHF
TGCGCCAGCAGCCTGGAGTGGCCGGCAGGTTCACCCCTCCACTTT
>TRBJ1-5|.|.|TRBV2
CASNLPGQNQPQHF
TGTGCCAGCAATCTGCCTGGACAGAATCAGCCCCAGCATTTT
>TRBJ1-1|.|.|TRBV27
CASSLAGTRTEAFF
TGTGCCAGCAGTTTAGCCGGGACACGCACTGAAGCTTTCTTT
>TRBJ2-1|few|.|TRBV5-1
CASSLFSSRRGYNEQFF
TGCGCCAGCAGCTTGTTCTCGAGCAGGCGAGGGTACAATGAGCAGTTCTTC
>TRBJ2-6|few|.|TRBV5-1
CASSLVGISGANVLTF
TGCGCCAGCAGCTTGGTAGGGATCTCTGGGGCCAACGTCCTGACTTTC